These 16 T cell receptor beta chains were sequenced from one sample in a study of radiation and T cells in renal cell carcinoma. Some clones are missing from TCRdb's copy, which holds only in-frame ones; the method was immunoSEQ multiplex PCR. The repertoire holds tens of thousands of clones, with 80% as singletons. Time point here: blood 2 weeks post-SBRT. Stated treatment: 15 Gy SBRT to primary tumor, nephrectomy 4 weeks later. The input for sequencing was blood, taken from a patient whose treatment included radiotherapy and nephrectomy. Receptors originate from a woman between 70 and 85 years old with renal cell carcinoma.

CDR3 sequence (DNA): TGTGCCAGTAGTATGGCCGGGGCGGACTACGAGCAGTACTTC. It codes for CASSMAGADYEQYF. V gene TRBV19 combines with J gene TRBJ2-7; D is perhaps TRBD1 or TRBD2 (5 bases each). This CDR3 comprises 14 residues. Trimming took 3 bases from V and 3 from J, leaving 12 bases between them. The germline V gene has CDR1 LNHDA and CDR2 SQIVND (reference sequence).

CDR3 bases: TGTGCCAGCAGCCCCACAGGACAGGGGGCGTTGGGCTACACCTTC. It yields the protein CASSPTGQGALGYTF. The rearrangement uses TRBV4-2 and TRBJ1-2; 11 bases line up with TRBD1. Trimming cost V 4 bases and J 8 bases; bases outside gene matches: 9. CDR3 size: 15 residues. The V gene's germline CDR1 is LGHNA and CDR2 YNFKEQ.

The genes are TRBV10-3 and TRBJ1-1, with 9 positions matching TRBD1. This CDR3 comprises 13 residues. Losses at the gene ends were 4 bases for V and 7 bases for J; bases not matched to a gene: 4. From germline, CDR1 is ENHRY and CDR2 SYGVKD. The CDR3 loop is CAISAGQGGEAFF. The CDR3 nucleotides read TGTGCCATCAGTGCGGGACAGGGCGGTGAAGCTTTCTTT.

V is TRBV5-1 and J is TRBJ2-3; TRBD2 matches at 7 bases. V was pared by 7 bases and J by 2 bases, with 7 bases of the junction left unmatched. This CDR3 has 14 residues. Germline-derived CDR1 and CDR2 are SGHRS and YFSETQ. CDR3 amino acids: CASGPSGITDTQYF. DNA of the CDR3: TGCGCCAGCGGACCAAGCGGGATCACAGATACGCAGTATTTT.

V usage is TRBV7-7 and J usage is TRBJ2-2, with 7 bases identical to TRBD1. V trimming: 2 bases; J trimming: 7 bases; junction bases outside the gene matches: 1. Germline values: CDR1 SSHAT, CDR2 FNYEAQ (reference sequence). The CDR3 is made up of 13 amino acids. CDR3 bases: TGTGCCAGCAGCTTAAACAGGGGCGGGGAGCTGTTTTTT. This translates into CASSLNRGGELFF.

The CDR3, as DNA: TGTGCCAGTAGTATGACCTACAGGTCCGGCGGCAATGAGCAGTTCTTC. Encoded protein: CASSMTYRSGGNEQFF. The chain carries TRBV19 and TRBJ2-1; maybe TRBD1 (5 bases). Per germline, CDR1 LNHDA and CDR2 SQIVND (reference sequence). This CDR3 is 16 amino acids long. Trimming shortened V by 3 bases and J by 6 bases, and 18 bases separated the two germline ends. The full variable domain, its missing parts supplied by reference TRBV19 and TRBJ2-1, is DGGITQSPKYLFRKEGQNVTLSCEQNLNHDAMYWYRQDPGQGLRLIYYSQIVNDFQKGDIAEGYSVSREKKESFPLTVTSAQKNPTAFYLCASSMTYRSGGNEQFFGPGTRLTVL.

V gene TRBV5-1 combines with J gene TRBJ1-4, with TRBD1 matching over 7 bases. The V gene's germline CDR1 is SGHRS and CDR2 YFSETQ. The V and J ends lost 4 bases and 7 bases, in that order; junction bases with no gene match: 10. The CDR3 contains 15 residues. The CDR3 sequence is CASSRSGTESEKLFF. The CDR3 DNA reads TGCGCCAGCAGCCGGTCCGGGACAGAAAGTGAAAAACTGTTTTTT. Full variable domain (remainder filled in from reference TRBV5-1 and TRBJ1-4): KAGVTQTPRYLIKTRGQQVTLSCSPISGHRSVSWYQQTPGQGLQFLFEYFSETQRNKGNFPGRFSGRQFSNSRSEMNVSTLELGDSALYLCASSRSGTESEKLFFGSGTQLSVL.

The gene calls are TRBV6-5 and TRBJ2-7; D possibly corresponds to TRBD2 (6 bases). Germline V gene lookup returns CDR1 MNHEY and CDR2 SVGAGI. The CDR3 totals 14 residues. The V end was cut by 6 bases, the J end by 2 bases, with 14 bases between. Here the CDR3 DNA reads TGTGCCAGCAGATACCGGGACTCCACCTACGAGCAGTACTTC. Translating gives CASRYRDSTYEQYF.

The chain has TRBV7-9 and TRBJ1-4; D not certain. The CDR3 loop spans 13 amino acids. V was trimmed by 0 bases and J by 8 bases, leaving 7 bases between them. CDR1 is SEHNR, CDR2 FQNEAQ, per germline (reference sequence). The CDR3 is CASSLASVEKLFF. Here the CDR3 DNA reads TGTGCCAGCAGCTTAGCGTCGGTGGAAAAACTGTTTTTT.

This chain uses TRBV7-2 with TRBJ2-7; D is unclear. From germline, CDR1 is SGHTA and CDR2 FQGNSA. The V gene lost 5 bases and the J gene lost 2 bases, with 13 bases spanning the gap. The CDR3 spans 14 residues. CDR3 in DNA: TGTGCCAGCAGCCTCCCGGTCAGCCCCTACGAGCAGTACTTC. Its protein product is CASSLPVSPYEQYF.

V gene TRBV7-9 combines with J gene TRBJ1-4, with unresolved D. The V end was cut by 5 bases, the J end by 3 bases, with 7 bases between. The CDR3 has 13 amino acids. The germline CDR1 and CDR2 sequences are SEHNR and FQNEAQ (reference sequence). CDR3 in amino acids: CASSEPANEKLFF. CDR3 in DNA: TGTGCCAGCAGCGAGCCGGCTAATGAAAAACTGTTTTTT.

This chain joins TRBV15 and TRBJ2-7, with 8 bases identical to TRBD1. The CDR3 is 14 amino acids. V shed 2 bases and J 3 bases; nucleotides not matched to a gene: 3. Germline V gives CDR1 LNHNV, CDR2 YYDKDF (reference sequence). The CDR3 is CATSRQGAFYEQYF. CDR3 nucleotide sequence: TGTGCCACCAGCAGACAGGGGGCCTTCTACGAGCAGTACTTC.

The table lists this clone with a few counts. The rearrangement links TRBV4-1 to TRBJ1-2; no reliable D call. The CDR3 covers 14 residues. The germline CDR1 and CDR2 sequences are MGHRA and YSYEKL. Trimming pared 6 bases from V and 1 base from J, leaving 12 bases between. CDR3 sequence: CASRKPGDNYGYTF. The DNA of the CDR3 is TGCGCCAGCAGGAAGCCAGGAGATAACTATGGCTACACCTTC.

This sequence joins TRBV10-3 and TRBJ2-7, with D hard to call. Germline V gives CDR1 ENHRY, CDR2 SYGVKD. The CDR3 is 12 amino acids. Trimming removed 7 bases from V and 0 bases from J, with 7 bases in between. The chain's CDR3 is CAIKDASYEQYF. DNA of the CDR3: TGTGCCATCAAAGACGCCTCCTACGAGCAGTACTTC.

V usage is TRBV2 and J usage is TRBJ2-5; 11 nucleotides align to TRBD1. CDR3 size: 14 residues. V was pared by 5 bases and J by 6 bases, with 5 bases of the junction left unmatched. Looked up from germline, CDR1 is SNHLY and CDR2 is FYNNEI. CDR3 protein: CASSRTGGKKTQYF. The CDR3 DNA reads TGTGCCAGCAGTCGGACAGGGGGCAAGAAGACCCAGTACTTC.

This chain joins TRBV27 and TRBJ2-5; possibly TRBD1 for D (5 bases). The CDR3 sequence is 16 residues long. Trimming left V 2 bases short and J 1 base short, with 14 bases between. Germline V gene data show CDR1 as MNHEY and CDR2 as SMNVEV (reference sequence). The CDR3 DNA follows: TGTGCCAGCAGTTTAAGTGACAGAACGACCCAAGAGACCCAGTACTTC. It yields the protein CASSLSDRTTQETQYF.